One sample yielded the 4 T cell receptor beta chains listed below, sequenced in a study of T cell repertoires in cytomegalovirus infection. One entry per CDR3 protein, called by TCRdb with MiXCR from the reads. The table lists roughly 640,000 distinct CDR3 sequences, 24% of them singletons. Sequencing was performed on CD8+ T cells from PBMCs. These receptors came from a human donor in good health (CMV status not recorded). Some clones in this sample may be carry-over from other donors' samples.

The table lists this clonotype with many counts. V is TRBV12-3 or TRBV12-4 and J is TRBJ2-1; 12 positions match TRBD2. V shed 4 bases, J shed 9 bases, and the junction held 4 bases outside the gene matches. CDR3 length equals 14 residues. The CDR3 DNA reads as TGTGCCAGCAGTTCCGAGGGACTAGCGGGTGAGCAGTTCTTC. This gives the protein CASSSEGLAGEQFF.

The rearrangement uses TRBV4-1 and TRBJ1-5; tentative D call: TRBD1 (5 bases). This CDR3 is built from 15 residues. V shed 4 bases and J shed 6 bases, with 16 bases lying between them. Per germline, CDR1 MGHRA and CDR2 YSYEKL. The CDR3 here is CASSLRAGPGQPQHF. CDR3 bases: TGCGCCAGCAGCCTCCGAGCGGGGCCCGGTCAGCCCCAGCATTTT.

The CDR3, as DNA: TGTGCCAGCAGCCAAGACTACAACTACGAGCAGTACGTC. Translated: CASSQDYNYEQYV. The rearrangement links TRBV14 to TRBJ2-7; D gene ambiguous. Germline V gene sequence: CDR1 SGHDN, CDR2 FVKESK. Trimming removed 0 bases at V and 3 bases at J, with 6 bases between. The CDR3 runs to 13 residues.

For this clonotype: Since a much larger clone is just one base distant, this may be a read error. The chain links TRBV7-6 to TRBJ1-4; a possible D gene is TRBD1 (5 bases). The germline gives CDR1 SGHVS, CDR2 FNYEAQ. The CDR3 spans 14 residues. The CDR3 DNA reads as TGTGTCGGGACCGGGAGGGCAGCTAATGAAAAACTGTTTTTT. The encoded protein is CVGTGRAANEKLFF. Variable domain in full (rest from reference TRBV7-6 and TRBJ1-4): GAGVSQSPRYKVTKRGQDVALRCDPISGHVSLYWYRQALGQGPEFLTYFNYEAQQDKSGLPNDRFSAERPEGSISTLTIQRTEQRDSAMYRCVGTGRAANEKLFFGSGTQLSVL.